This TCR beta chain is from a study of shared clonotypes between healthy human individuals. The unsorted PBMC replicate PCRs were performed with approximately 300 ng DNA, 25,000 to 30,000 T cell genomes. Unsorted PBMC DNA underwent sequencing on ten immunoSEQ deep assay plates. Libraries were prepared by immunoSEQ multiplex PCR; TCRdb keeps only in-frame clonotypes and omits some of them. The sample shows around 500,000 clones, around 79% of them seen only once. Study findings and constraints: Researchers sampled only blood; tissue repertoires likely differ.

As to this clone: Its antigen is currently unknown.

J gave up 2 bases and V 2 bases, and 2 bases lay outside the gene matches. Germline V CDR1 and CDR2: SGHAT, FQNNGV. The CDR3 contains 16 residues. The genes are TRBV11-2 and TRBJ2-1; 11 bases line up with TRBD2. The sequenced sample was PBMCs. This receptor was identified in a woman aged 40 to 50 in good health. Some clones in this sample may be carry-over from other donors' samples. CDR3 residues: CASSLSGLAAYNEQFF. Written as DNA, the CDR3 is TGTGCCAGCAGCTTATCGGGACTAGCGGCCTACAATGAGCAGTTCTTC. Complete variable domain (other parts from reference TRBV11-2 and TRBJ2-1): EAGVAQSPRYKIIEKRQSVAFWCNPISGHATLYWYQQILGQGPKLLIQFQNNGVVDDSQLPKDRFSAERLKGVDSTLKIQPAKLEDSAVYLCASSLSGLAAYNEQFFGPGTRLTVL.